These 10 T cell receptor beta chains were sequenced from one sample in a study of vaccination and CD4 T cells after COVID-19. Treatment defined: roughly 10-day PBMC culture with coronavirus spike peptide pools or control peptides (ViraFEST assay). Unexposed donor CD4+ T cells predated the COVID-19 pandemic, collected 2011-2018. Antigen specificity for these receptors is unknown. Cultured CD4+ T-cell DNA underwent Oncomine TCR Beta short-read sequencing. In TCRdb, the PCR reads were re-called with MiXCR into one record per CDR3 protein. The repertoire holds thousands of distinct CDR3 sequences, with around 46% as singletons. The specimen was CD4+ T cells from blood, cultured in vitro. These receptors were obtained from a human donor in good health.

This chain connects TRBV15 to TRBJ1-1; 7 bases agree with TRBD1. V lost 9 bases, J lost 4 bases, and 8 bases stayed unmatched. The CDR3 has 13 amino acids. CDR1 LNHNV and CDR2 YYDKDF come from the germline V gene (reference sequence). CDR3 region: CATQPGQITEAFF. CDR3 sequence (DNA): TGTGCCACGCAACCGGGACAGATCACTGAAGCTTTCTTT.

This chain uses TRBV11-2 with TRBJ1-1; D is uncertain. V lost 8 bases and J lost 0, with 13 bases in between. This CDR3 region has 14 residues. Germline V gives CDR1 SGHAT, CDR2 FQNNGV. The CDR3 sequence: CASLWSDLNTEAFF. Written as DNA, the CDR3 is TGTGCCAGCCTCTGGTCGGACTTGAACACTGAAGCTTTCTTT. Together with reference TRBV11-2 and TRBJ1-1, the CDR3 gives the full variable domain: EAGVAQSPRYKIIEKRQSVAFWCNPISGHATLYWYQQILGQGPKLLIQFQNNGVVDDSQLPKDRFSAERLKGVDSTLKIQPAKLEDSAVYLCASLWSDLNTEAFFGQGTRLTVV.

On this clonotype itself: An end of the junction does not agree with germline; a read error may underlie this. V gene TRBV30 combines with J gene TRBJ1-5; D gene uncertain. This CDR3 is built from 13 residues. Germline CDR1 and CDR2: GTSNPN and SVGIG (reference sequence). The CDR3 loop is CARSAGSNQPQHF. The CDR3, as DNA: TGTGCCCGGAGTGCGGGAAGCAATCAGCCCCAGCATTTT.

This clonotype was seen a few times. J is TRBJ1-2 and V is TRBV19; 8 bases fit TRBD1. This CDR3 is 15 amino acids long. Unmatched junction bases numbered 12, after V lost 4 bases and J lost 8 bases. Germline lookup yields CDR1 LNHDA and CDR2 SQIVND (reference sequence). The CDR3 protein is CASSTTGDGLGGYTF. CDR3 DNA: TGTGCCAGTAGTACGACAGGGGACGGTTTAGGGGGCTACACCTTC.

This sequence joins TRBV7-9 and TRBJ1-1, with TRBD1 identical over 10 bases. With 1 base clipped from V and 4 bases from J, the junction kept 3 bases outside the gene matches. Germline CDR1 reads SEHNR; CDR2 reads FQNEAQ (reference sequence). The CDR3 is 15 residues long. In nucleotides, the CDR3 is TGTGCCAGCAGCTTAGGGGACAGGGGTCGCACTGAAGCTTTCTTT. Amino acid sequence: CASSLGDRGRTEAFF.

V gene TRBV7-8 combines with J gene TRBJ2-7; no clear D gene. Germline CDR1 SGHVS, CDR2 FQNEAQ. The CDR3 has 15 amino acids. Trimming left V 1 base short and J 0 bases short, with 10 bases between. The CDR3 is CASSLGSDPSYEQYF. Written as DNA, the CDR3 is TGTGCCAGCAGCTTAGGGTCCGATCCCTCCTACGAGCAGTACTTC.

This clonotype was counted between two and nine times. The chain links TRBV7-2 to TRBJ2-5; D ambiguous. V was clipped by 3 bases and J by 3 bases, with 14 bases between them. The CDR3 runs 15 residues. Germline V CDR1 and CDR2: SGHTA, FQGNSA. In DNA, the CDR3 is TGTGCCAGCAGCTTGCCAGGAAGGTCAAAAGAGACCCAGTACTTC. This gives the protein CASSLPGRSKETQYF.

The chain links TRBV6-1 to TRBJ2-7, with a weak D call TRBD1 (5 bases). V lost 4 bases and J 6 bases, leaving 10 bases between the germline ends. The CDR3 is 12 residues long. Germline lookup yields CDR1 MNHNS and CDR2 SASEGT. CDR3: CASSGRVGEQYF. For the CDR3, the DNA is TGTGCCAGCAGTGGCAGGGTAGGCGAGCAGTACTTC.

The chain links TRBV7-9 to TRBJ1-5; no clear D gene. The V gene's germline CDR1 is SEHNR and CDR2 FQNEAQ (reference sequence). V lost 0 bases and J 7 bases, leaving 7 bases between the germline ends. The CDR3 is 13 amino acids. In DNA form, the CDR3 reads TGTGCCAGCAGCTTAGCAGCTCAACAGCCCCAGCATTTT. Encoded protein: CASSLAAQQPQHF.

Only a few counts were recorded for this clonotype. The chain uses TRBV10-3 and TRBJ2-1; 12 bases line up with TRBD2. CDR1 and CDR2 from the germline V gene are ENHRY and SYGVKD. The CDR3 totals 14 residues. Trimming removed 2 bases from V and 10 bases from J; junction bases left unmatched: 3. CDR3 sequence reads: CAISEGLAGTEQFF. DNA for the CDR3: TGTGCCATCAGTGAGGGACTAGCGGGAACAGAGCAGTTCTTC.